This TCR beta chain was sequenced during a study of molecular identifiers for immune sequencing clone quantification. One entry per CDR3 protein, called by TCRdb with MiXCR from the PCR reads. The data contain about half a million distinct CDR3 sequences, around 23% of them singletons. There are a few counts of this clonotype. No antigen is known for it. Study results and limitations: Spike-in Jurkat TCR RNA from a single cell reportedly registered among 900,000 to 1,000,000 naive cells.

The ends lost 4 bases at V and 2 bases at J; junction bases unmatched: 7. There are 15 residues in the CDR3. The germline V gene has CDR1 SGHTS and CDR2 YDEGEE. This rearrangement joins TRBV5-8 to TRBJ2-5, with 8 bases identical to TRBD1. The clonotype was recovered from a human donor in good health. Some libraries in this study had Jurkat cell RNA spiked in. Sequencing was done on a sample of naive CD8+ T cells from blood, with Jurkat cell RNA spiked in. Subset described: FACS-sorted CD8+CD4-CCR7+CD45RA+ naive T cells. CDR3 region: CASSPRTGRQETQYF. Here the CDR3 DNA reads TGTGCCAGCAGCCCCCGGACAGGGAGACAAGAGACCCAGTACTTC.